These 8 T cell receptor beta chains share one sample of origin, sequenced in a study of CD8+ T cells in alopecia areata. The authors extracted RNA and reverse transcribed it into cDNA as the sequencing template. Produced via immunoSEQ multiplex PCR; TCRdb's table is partial and in-frame only. The sample yields some 150,000 clones, less than 70% seen once. The treatment denotes: oral pan-JAK inhibitor, 5-10 mg twice daily. The sample was CD8+ T cells sorted from blood, taken at week 4, from a patient treated with tofacitinib. Receptors were obtained from a human donor with alopecia areata.

The rearrangement joins TRBV4-2 to TRBJ2-2; D might be TRBD1 (6 bases). The V end was cut by 4 bases, the J end by 5 bases, with 17 bases between. CDR1 is LGHNA and CDR2 is YNFKEQ in the germline V gene. The CDR3 has 16 residues. CDR3 protein: CASSLQHRGWTGELFF. The CDR3 region has the DNA TGTGCCAGCAGCCTCCAGCATAGGGGGTGGACCGGGGAGCTGTTTTTT.

This clone was observed a few times. The chain employs TRBV29-1 and TRBJ2-1, with 8 nucleotides matching TRBD2. This CDR3 is built from 14 residues. J was trimmed by 3 bases and V by 2 bases; bases with no gene match: 3. Germline-derived CDR1 and CDR2 are SQVTM and ANQGSEA. This chain's CDR3 is CSVEFGTSYNEQFF. As DNA, the CDR3 is TGCAGCGTTGAATTCGGGACTAGCTACAATGAGCAGTTCTTC.

This clone was seen a few times. This rearrangement joins TRBV5-6 to TRBJ1-6; D gene uncertain. CDR3 size: 16 residues. V lost 4 bases to trimming and J lost 6 bases, with 17 bases between them. CDR1 and CDR2 from the germline V gene are SGHDT and YYEEEE. DNA of the CDR3: TGTGCCAGCAGCCCCCCGGGCTTTGGCCTTAATTCACCCCTCCACTTT. Its translation: CASSPPGFGLNSPLHF. The full variable domain, its missing parts supplied by reference TRBV5-6 and TRBJ1-6, is DAGVTQSPTHLIKTRGQQVTLRCSPKSGHDTVSWYQQALGQGPQFIFQYYEEEERQRGNFPDRFSGHQFPNYSSELNVNALLLGDSALYLCASSPPGFGLNSPLHFGNGTRLTVT.

Worth noting for this clone: Other nucleotide sequences from this sample produce the same CDR3. V usage is TRBV6-5 and J usage is TRBJ2-5; 7 nucleotides agree with TRBD1. Trimming cost V 2 bases and J 3 bases; bases outside gene matches: 0. This CDR3 region has 13 residues. The germline V gene has CDR1 MNHEY and CDR2 SVGAGI. The CDR3 sequence: CASSYDREETQYF. Written as DNA, the CDR3 is TGTGCCAGCAGTTACGACAGGGAAGAGACCCAGTACTTC.

This chain joins TRBV5-1 and TRBJ2-3; D is possibly TRBD1 (6 bases). CDR3 length equals 14 residues. Looked up from germline, CDR1 is SGHRS and CDR2 is YFSETQ. V lost 1 base and J lost 4, with 10 bases in between. The CDR3 loop reads CASSLYRAADTQYF. The CDR3 nucleotides are TGCGCCAGCAGCTTGTACAGGGCGGCAGATACGCAGTATTTT.

The chain is built from TRBV29-1 and TRBJ2-1, with D uncertain. This CDR3 has 15 residues. Trimming cost V 3 bases and J 0 bases, with 12 bases left between them. CDR1 SQVTM and CDR2 ANQGSEA come from the germline V gene. DNA of the CDR3: TGCAGCGTTGACCCCCGCGACACCTCCTACAATGAGCAGTTCTTC. It is translated as CSVDPRDTSYNEQFF.

The chain links TRBV30 to TRBJ2-1; 7 positions match TRBD2. Losses at the gene ends were 2 bases for V and 4 bases for J; bases not matched to a gene: 2. Germline CDR1 and CDR2: GTSNPN and SVGIG (reference sequence). The CDR3 loop spans 13 amino acids. The CDR3 nucleotides are TGTGCCTGGAGTACGGGACTATACAATGAGCAGTTCTTC. This encodes CAWSTGLYNEQFF.

This clone has a handful of counts. The chain combines TRBV27 with TRBJ2-6; D remains unclear. The V gene's germline CDR1 is MNHEY and CDR2 SMNVEV (reference sequence). V shed 2 bases and J shed 6 bases, with 8 bases lying between them. CDR3 size: 14 residues. The CDR3 loop is CASSLPREANVLTF. The CDR3 region has the DNA TGTGCCAGCAGTTTACCGAGAGAGGCCAACGTCCTGACTTTC.